The next 7 T cell receptor beta chains were all read from a single sample in a study of CD8 T cells in ankylosing spondylitis. The study's findings and limits: For ankylosing spondylitis blood, a TCR beta motif of 7 or 8 highly homologous variants appeared characteristic.

TCRdb itself ran the 5' RACE reads through MiXCR, one entry per CDR3 protein. Of some 130,000 distinct CDR3 sequences listed, 17% are singletons. No cognate antigen is known for these TCRs. The sample taken for sequencing was blood, either unsorted or a sorted T cell fraction (not recorded which). Every receptor here comes from a male donor with ankylosing spondylitis.

This clonotype has ten or more counts. The J gene is TRBJ1-2, the V gene TRBV11-2, with a weak D call TRBD1 (6 bases). CDR3 size: 13 residues. The V and J ends lost 5 bases and 8 bases respectively, with 15 bases between them. Germline CDR1 and CDR2: SGHAT and FQNNGV. CDR3 in amino acids: CASSRTGAEGYTF. The DNA of the CDR3 is TGTGCCAGCAGCCGTACGGGGGCGGAAGGCTACACCTTC. The full variable domain, in which reference TRBV11-2 and TRBJ1-2 provide the parts outside the CDR3, is EAGVAQSPRYKIIEKRQSVAFWCNPISGHATLYWYQQILGQGPKLLIQFQNNGVVDDSQLPKDRFSAERLKGVDSTLKIQPAKLEDSAVYLCASSRTGAEGYTFGSGTRLTVV.

This clonotype was counted between two and nine times. The genes are TRBV4-1 and TRBJ2-7; D remains unclear. Per germline, CDR1 MGHRA and CDR2 YSYEKL. The CDR3 runs to 19 residues. V lost 1 base, J lost 6 bases, and 28 bases lay in between. CDR3 sequence: CASSQVSAAPVLTWGEQYF. The CDR3 bases are TGCGCCAGCAGCCAAGTTTCCGCCGCCCCCGTACTTACTTGGGGCGAGCAGTACTTC.

The gene calls are TRBV25-1 and TRBJ2-3, with 12 bases identical to TRBD2. Germline V gene data show CDR1 as MGHDK and CDR2 as SYGVNS. The J segment lost 2 bases and the V segment lost 4 bases, leaving 10 bases of the junction unmatched. The CDR3 has 18 residues. DNA of the CDR3: TGTGCCAGCAGTGCAATCCTGACTAGCGGGAGTTTCACAGATACGCAGTATTTT. Its translation: CASSAILTSGSFTDTQYF.

CDR3 bases: TGCGCCAGCAGCCGGGACTTCGATCAGCCCCAGCATTTT. Amino acids: CASSRDFDQPQHF. The J gene is TRBJ1-5, the V gene TRBV4-1; the D gene is possibly TRBD1 (5 bases). V shed 4 bases and J shed 5 bases, with 9 bases lying between them. CDR3 length equals 13 residues. Germline V CDR1 and CDR2: MGHRA, YSYEKL.

This clonotype turned up a few times. The chain is built from TRBV7-6 and TRBJ2-5; 11 nucleotides align to TRBD1. Germline lookup yields CDR1 SGHVS and CDR2 FNYEAQ. V was clipped by 5 bases and J by 5 bases; unmatched bases: 7. This CDR3 region has 15 residues. CDR3 region: CASSTGTGGVETQYF. The CDR3 DNA is TGTGCCAGCAGCACTGGGACAGGGGGAGTCGAGACCCAGTACTTC.

This clonotype was counted a few times. This sequence joins TRBV2 and TRBJ1-3; TRBD1 is a possible D gene (5 bases). V lost 5 bases and J lost 6, with 17 bases in between. CDR3 length equals 15 residues. Germline CDR1 reads SNHLY; CDR2 reads FYNNEI. The CDR3 coding sequence is TGTGCCAGCAGTCAGGGTTATAGAAACCCAAACACCATATATTTT. Translating it yields CASSQGYRNPNTIYF.

This clonotype was counted only a few times. The chain is built from TRBV6-4 and TRBJ2-3; 9 bases map to TRBD1. CDR1 is MRHNA and CDR2 is SNTAGT in the germline V gene. The length of the CDR3 is 15 residues. J was trimmed by 2 bases and V by 2 bases; bases with no gene match: 2. The CDR3 DNA is TGTGCCAGCAGTGACGGGGACAGGGTCACAGATACGCAGTATTTT. It is translated as CASSDGDRVTDTQYF.